The entry that follows covers one T cell receptor (beta chain) sequence. The sample comes from a study of blood T cell repertoires in COVID-19. Generated by immunoSEQ multiplex PCR, the TCRdb table keeps only in-frame clones and is missing some. The sample consists of 60,000 to 85,000 clones, 85% of them appearing once. Germline V CDR1 and CDR2: SEHNR, FQNEAQ (reference sequence). CDR3 length: 14 amino acids. V lost 5 bases and J lost 5, with 15 bases in between. The chain is built from TRBV7-9 and TRBJ2-5; a possible D gene is TRBD1 (5 bases). Sequencing was carried out using peripheral blood. The TCR originated in a man aged 60 to 69 with COVID-19, enrolled during active disease. The CDR3 spells CASSDQGFGETQYF. The CDR3 nucleotides are TGTGCCAGCAGCGATCAGGGTTTCGGGGAGACCCAGTACTTC.